The 22 T cell receptor beta chains below all came from one sample that was sequenced in a study of OX40 agonist ivuxolimab in advanced cancers. Method: immunoSEQ multiplex PCR; TCRdb's copy keeps in-frame clones and lacks some. The table shows tens of thousands of clones, with 65% to 90% occurring only once. Sequences were derived from CD4+ or CD8+ T cells sorted from blood, sampled in a trial of the OX40 agonist ivuxolimab. These receptors were taken from an adult with an advanced solid tumor such as melanoma, head and neck, liver or kidney cancer.

The chain employs TRBV30 and TRBJ2-7; D gene ambiguous. Germline-derived CDR1 and CDR2 are GTSNPN and SVGIG (reference sequence). V was pared by 2 bases and J by 2 bases, with 10 bases between. This CDR3 spans 13 amino acids. CDR3 loop: CAWSPSPAYEQYF. CDR3 DNA sequence: TGTGCCTGGAGTCCATCCCCGGCCTACGAGCAGTACTTC.

The chain joins TRBV7-6 to TRBJ1-1; D uncertain. Trimming shortened V by 1 base and J by 0 bases, and 9 bases separated the two germline ends. In germline, CDR1 is SGHVS, CDR2 FNYEAQ. The CDR3 extends over 15 amino acids. CDR3 DNA sequence: TGTGCCAGCAGCTTAGTTCCGTCCATGAACACTGAAGCTTTCTTT. It encodes CASSLVPSMNTEAFF.

The V and J genes are TRBV19 and TRBJ1-2; possibly TRBD1 for D (6 bases). The germline CDR1 and CDR2 sequences are LNHDA and SQIVND (reference sequence). This CDR3 has 15 amino acids. Trimming left V 4 bases short and J 4 bases short, with 16 bases between. CDR3 bases: TGTGCCAGTAGTACCAGGGGACTCAGACCCTATGGCTACACCTTC. As protein: CASSTRGLRPYGYTF.

The CDR3: CASKMGQLLPGYTF. The CDR3 nucleotides read TGTGCCAGCAAGATGGGACAGTTGTTACCCGGCTACACCTTC. The chain couples TRBV6-5 to TRBJ1-2; 7 nucleotides line up with TRBD1. Germline V gene lookup returns CDR1 MNHEY and CDR2 SVGAGI. The CDR3 has 14 residues. Germline trimming cut 7 bases from V and 8 bases from J; bases unmatched to any gene: 13.

This chain connects TRBV9 to TRBJ2-5; TRBD2 agrees at 9 bases. This CDR3 region has 15 residues. CDR1 SGDLS and CDR2 YYNGEE come from the germline V gene. The J segment lost 4 bases and the V segment lost 3 bases, leaving 7 bases of the junction unmatched. The CDR3 DNA reads TGTGCCAGCAGCGAGGGCGGGGGGGCCGGAGAGACCCAGTACTTC. It is translated as CASSEGGGAGETQYF.

To note about this clone: Other DNA variants within this sample encode the same CDR3. This chain joins TRBV2 and TRBJ2-5; D not resolved. The CDR3 covers 13 residues. Between the trimmed V and J ends, which lost 7 bases and 3 bases, there was a span of 12 bases. The germline V gene has CDR1 SNHLY and CDR2 FYNNEI. DNA of the CDR3: TGTGCCAGCACGTCGGGCCCCAAAGAGACCCAGTACTTC. Protein product: CASTSGPKETQYF.

This clone was observed a single time. V and J are TRBV14 and TRBJ2-2; D is unresolved. The CDR3 spans 13 residues. The V end lost 1 base, the J end lost 8 bases, and 8 bases lay between the germline ends. Germline-derived CDR1 and CDR2 are SGHDN and FVKESK. In DNA form, the CDR3 reads TGTGCCAGCAGCCAAGGAGGCAGAGGGGAGCTGTTTTTT. Its protein product is CASSQGGRGELFF.

This clone was seen a single time. The junction departs from the called germline gene at one end, perhaps through a read error. The gene calls are TRBV7-7 and TRBJ1-1; D not resolved. CDR1 is SSHAT, CDR2 FNYEAQ, per germline (reference sequence). This CDR3 has 14 residues. CDR3 bases: TGTGCTAGCAGCCCCTTGCACCAGAACACTGAAGCTTTCTTT. This codes for CASSPLHQNTEAFF.

This chain links TRBV6-1 with TRBJ2-7, with TRBD2 as a possible D gene (6 bases). The length of the CDR3 is 14 residues. CDR1 is MNHNS and CDR2 is SASEGT in the germline V gene. Trimming stripped 7 bases from V and 1 base from J, with 14 bases between. This chain's CDR3 is CASTLEGVSYEQYF. The CDR3 coding sequence is TGTGCCAGCACCTTGGAGGGAGTTTCCTACGAGCAGTACTTC.

This clone was seen once. The chain has TRBV2 and TRBJ1-6; D is perhaps TRBD1 (6 bases). Per germline, CDR1 SNHLY and CDR2 FYNNEI. The CDR3 has 13 amino acids. Trimming left V 7 bases short and J 4 bases short, with 8 bases between. The DNA for the CDR3 is TGTGCCAGCACGGGACAATATAATTCACCCCTCCACTTT. Translation gives CASTGQYNSPLHF.

The chain links TRBV28 to TRBJ2-5, with 13 bases fitting TRBD2. V shed 5 bases and J 4 bases; nucleotides not matched to a gene: 4. This CDR3 has 15 amino acids. The V gene's germline CDR1 is MDHEN and CDR2 SYDVKM. The CDR3 bases are TGTGCCAGCAGTATGACTAGCGGGGGGCTAGAGACCCAGTACTTC. It encodes CASSMTSGGLETQYF. Complete variable domain (other parts from reference TRBV28 and TRBJ2-5): DVKVTQSSRYLVKRTGEKVFLECVQDMDHENMFWYRQDPGLGLRLIYFSYDVKMKEKGDIPEGYSVSREKKERFSLILESASTNQTSMYLCASSMTSGGLETQYFGPGTRLLVL.

The genes are TRBV6-5 and TRBJ2-1; 9 bases fit TRBD2. V shed 6 bases, J shed 14 bases, and the junction held 8 bases outside the gene matches. The CDR3 runs 12 residues. CDR1 is MNHEY and CDR2 is SVGAGI in the germline V gene. The CDR3 bases are TGTGCCAGCAGGGAGGAGCGGGGGGTTGAGTTCTTC. Translation gives CASREERGVEFF.

The rearrangement joins TRBV28 to TRBJ1-2; weak D call: TRBD1 (6 bases). Germline CDR1 and CDR2: MDHEN and SYDVKM. The CDR3 sequence is 17 residues long. Trimming pared 5 bases from V and 5 bases from J, leaving 24 bases between. CDR3: CASSGVLRGANEYGYTF. In DNA form, the CDR3 reads TGTGCCAGCAGTGGGGTCCTACGGGGGGCTAATGAATATGGCTACACCTTC.

This sequence joins TRBV6-5 and TRBJ1-3; D possibly corresponds to TRBD1 (6 bases). V lost 2 bases and J lost 2, with 10 bases in between. Germline assignment: CDR1 MNHEY and CDR2 SVGAGI. The CDR3 totals 15 residues. The DNA for the CDR3 is TGTGCCAGCAGTTACCCAGGGGCTGCTGGAAACACCATATATTTT. Protein: CASSYPGAAGNTIYF.

This clone was observed a handful of times. The chain carries TRBV6-8 and TRBJ1-1; 8 positions agree with TRBD1. The CDR3 runs to 17 residues. V was pared by 4 bases and J by 6 bases, with 16 bases of the junction left unmatched. Germline CDR1 MNHGY, CDR2 SAAAGT. The CDR3 spells CASSSFCRTGRLAEAFF. The DNA for the CDR3 is TGTGCCAGCAGTTCTTTTTGCCGGACAGGGAGGTTGGCTGAAGCTTTCTTT.

This clone is a singleton in its sample. Here the CDR3 reads CASSLAQNEQYF. Written as DNA, the CDR3 is TGTGCCAGCAGCTTAGCACAGAACGAGCAGTACTTC. The rearrangement joins TRBV7-9 to TRBJ2-7; D is unresolved. V was cut by 0 bases and J by 5 bases, with 5 bases left in between. The CDR3 contains 12 residues. Germline lookup yields CDR1 SEHNR and CDR2 FQNEAQ (reference sequence).

The chain links TRBV11-2 to TRBJ2-7, with D possibly TRBD2 on 5 matching bases. There are 16 residues in the CDR3. Germline CDR1 SGHAT, CDR2 FQNNGV. V was pared by 2 bases and J by 3 bases, with 17 bases between. The CDR3: CASSLQDGLAFYEQYF. As DNA, the CDR3 is TGTGCCAGCAGCTTACAGGACGGACTGGCCTTCTACGAGCAGTACTTC.

The chain has TRBV6-5 and TRBJ1-1; D is ambiguous. Germline CDR1 MNHEY, CDR2 SVGAGI. Trimming removed 4 bases at V and 7 bases at J, with 7 bases between. The CDR3 contains 11 residues. The CDR3 is CASSWYGEAFF. CDR3 nucleotides: TGTGCCAGCAGTTGGTATGGTGAAGCTTTCTTT.

This chain uses TRBV9 with TRBJ2-7; TRBD2 matches at 10 bases. After removal of 3 bases from V and 3 bases from J, the junction contained 6 bases not matched to a gene. In germline, CDR1 is SGDLS, CDR2 YYNGEE. The CDR3 consists of 15 residues. This chain's CDR3 is CASSGPQREGYEQYF. CDR3 DNA sequence: TGTGCCAGCAGCGGCCCCCAGCGGGAGGGCTACGAGCAGTACTTC. The variable domain in full, with the rest retrieved from reference TRBV9 and TRBJ2-7, is DSGVTQTPKHLITATGQRVTLRCSPRSGDLSVYWYQQSLDQGLQFLIQYYNGEERAKGNILERFSAQQFPDLHSELNLSSLELGDSALYFCASSGPQREGYEQYFGPGTRLTVT.

This clone has just a few counts. The chain recombines TRBV28 with TRBJ1-1; TRBD1 aligns across 7 bases. Germline lookup yields CDR1 MDHEN and CDR2 SYDVKM. With 5 bases clipped from V and 3 bases from J, the junction kept 9 bases outside the gene matches. The CDR3 extends over 15 amino acids. The CDR3 loop reads CASSISGGHHTEAFF. The CDR3 DNA sequence: TGTGCCAGCAGTATCTCAGGGGGGCATCACACTGAAGCTTTCTTT.

J is TRBJ2-7 and V is TRBV14, with unresolved D. Germline V gene sequence: CDR1 SGHDN, CDR2 FVKESK. V was pared by 1 base and J by 2 bases, with 12 bases between. CDR3 length: 15 residues. The CDR3 bases are TGTGCCAGCAGCCAAGCCCCAGTCACGACCTACGAGCAGTACTTC. This encodes CASSQAPVTTYEQYF.

The rearrangement links TRBV11-2 to TRBJ2-1; D is ambiguous. Deletions cut 1 base from V and 3 bases from J, with 13 bases between. The CDR3 consists of 16 residues. Looked up from germline, CDR1 is SGHAT and CDR2 is FQNNGV. The CDR3 bases are TGTGCCAGCAGCTTAGGGCCTGGCAGAGACTACAATGAGCAGTTCTTC. This sequence encodes CASSLGPGRDYNEQFF.